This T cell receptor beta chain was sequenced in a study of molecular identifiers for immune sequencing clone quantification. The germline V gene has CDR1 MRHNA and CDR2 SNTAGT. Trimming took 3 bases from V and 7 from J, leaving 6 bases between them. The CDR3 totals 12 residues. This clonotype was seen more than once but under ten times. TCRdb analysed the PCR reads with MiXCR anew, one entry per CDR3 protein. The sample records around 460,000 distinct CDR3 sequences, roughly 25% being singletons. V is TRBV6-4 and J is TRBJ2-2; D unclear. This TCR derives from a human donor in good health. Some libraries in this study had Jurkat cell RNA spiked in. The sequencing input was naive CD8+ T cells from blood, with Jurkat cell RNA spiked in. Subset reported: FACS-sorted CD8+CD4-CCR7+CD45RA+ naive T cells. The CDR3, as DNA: TGTGCCAGCAGTGAGGTGGGCGGGGAGCTGTTTTTT. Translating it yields CASSEVGGELFF.